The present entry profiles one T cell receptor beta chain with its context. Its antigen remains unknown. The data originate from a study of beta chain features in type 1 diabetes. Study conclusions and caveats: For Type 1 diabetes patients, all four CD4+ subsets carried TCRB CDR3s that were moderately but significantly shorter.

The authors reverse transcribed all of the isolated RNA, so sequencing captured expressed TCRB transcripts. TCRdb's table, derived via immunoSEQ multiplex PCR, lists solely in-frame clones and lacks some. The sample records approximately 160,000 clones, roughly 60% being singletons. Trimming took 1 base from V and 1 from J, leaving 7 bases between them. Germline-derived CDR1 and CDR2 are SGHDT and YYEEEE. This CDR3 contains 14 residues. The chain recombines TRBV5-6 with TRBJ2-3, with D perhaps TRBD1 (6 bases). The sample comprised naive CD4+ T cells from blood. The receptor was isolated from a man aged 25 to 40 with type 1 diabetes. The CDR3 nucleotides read TGTGCCAGCAGCTTGTGGGGGCGCACAGATACGCAGTATTTT. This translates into CASSLWGRTDTQYF.